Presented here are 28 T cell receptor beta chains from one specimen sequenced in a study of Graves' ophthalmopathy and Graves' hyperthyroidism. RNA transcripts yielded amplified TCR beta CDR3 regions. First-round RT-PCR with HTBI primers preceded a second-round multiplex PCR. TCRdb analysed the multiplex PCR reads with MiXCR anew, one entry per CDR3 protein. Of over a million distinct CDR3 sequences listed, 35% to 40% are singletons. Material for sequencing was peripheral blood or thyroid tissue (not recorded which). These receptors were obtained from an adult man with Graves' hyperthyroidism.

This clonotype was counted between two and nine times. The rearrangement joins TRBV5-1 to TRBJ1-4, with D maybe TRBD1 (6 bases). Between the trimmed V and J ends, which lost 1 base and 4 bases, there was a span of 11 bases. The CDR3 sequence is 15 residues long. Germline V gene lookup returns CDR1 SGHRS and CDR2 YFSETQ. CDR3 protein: CASSLRGYGNEKLFF. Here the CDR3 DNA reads TGCGCCAGCAGCTTGAGGGGGTACGGTAATGAAAAACTGTTTTTT.

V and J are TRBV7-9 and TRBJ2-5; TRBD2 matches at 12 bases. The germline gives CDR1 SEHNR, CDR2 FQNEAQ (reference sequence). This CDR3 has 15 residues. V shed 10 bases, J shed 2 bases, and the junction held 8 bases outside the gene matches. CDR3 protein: CATAGLAGLQETQYF. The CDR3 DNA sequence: TGTGCCACCGCTGGACTAGCGGGGCTACAAGAGACCCAGTACTTC. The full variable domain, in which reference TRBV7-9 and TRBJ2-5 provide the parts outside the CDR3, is DTGVSQNPRHKITKRGQNVTFRCDPISEHNRLYWYRQTLGQGPEFLTYFQNEAQLEKSRLLSDRFSAERPKGSFSTLEIQRTEQGDSAMYLCATAGLAGLQETQYFGPGTRLLVL.

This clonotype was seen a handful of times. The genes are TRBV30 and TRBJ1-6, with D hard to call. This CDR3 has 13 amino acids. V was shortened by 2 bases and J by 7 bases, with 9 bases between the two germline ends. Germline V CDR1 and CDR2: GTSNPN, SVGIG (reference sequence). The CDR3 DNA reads TGTGCCTGGAGTCCTCAAAGGAATTCACCCCTCCACTTT. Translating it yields CAWSPQRNSPLHF.

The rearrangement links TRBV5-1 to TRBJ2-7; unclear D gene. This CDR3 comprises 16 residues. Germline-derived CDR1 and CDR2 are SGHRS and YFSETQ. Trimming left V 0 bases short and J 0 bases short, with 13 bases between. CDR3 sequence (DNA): TGCGCCAGCAGCTTGGCTTTTCAGGCGAGCTCCTACGAGCAGTACTTC. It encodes CASSLAFQASSYEQYF.

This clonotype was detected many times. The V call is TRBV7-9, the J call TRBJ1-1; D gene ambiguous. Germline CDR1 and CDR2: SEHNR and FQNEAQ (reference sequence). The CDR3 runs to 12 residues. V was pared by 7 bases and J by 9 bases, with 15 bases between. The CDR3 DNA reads TGTGCCAGCATCCTCGCCGGGCGGAAAGCTTTCTTT. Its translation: CASILAGRKAFF.

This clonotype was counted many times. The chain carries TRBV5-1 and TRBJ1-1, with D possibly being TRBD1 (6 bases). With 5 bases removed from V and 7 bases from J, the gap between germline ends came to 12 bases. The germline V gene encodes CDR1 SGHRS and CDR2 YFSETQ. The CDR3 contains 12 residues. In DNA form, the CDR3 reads TGCGCCAGCAGTCTGGGGGCGAGTGAAGCTTTCTTT. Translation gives CASSLGASEAFF.

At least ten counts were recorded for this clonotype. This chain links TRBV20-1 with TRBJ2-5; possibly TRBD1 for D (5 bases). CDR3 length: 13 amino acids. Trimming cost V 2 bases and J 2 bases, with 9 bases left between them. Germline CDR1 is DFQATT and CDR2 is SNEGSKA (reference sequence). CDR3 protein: CSARKGQQETQYF. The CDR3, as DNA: TGCAGTGCTAGAAAGGGGCAGCAAGAGACCCAGTACTTC.

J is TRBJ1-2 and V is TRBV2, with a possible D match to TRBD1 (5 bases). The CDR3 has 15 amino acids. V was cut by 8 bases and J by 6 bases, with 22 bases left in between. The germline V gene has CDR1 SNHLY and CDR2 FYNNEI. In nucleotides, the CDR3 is TGTGCCAGCGTTGAAGCTGGGTACACGGGGGATGGCTACACCTTC. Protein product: CASVEAGYTGDGYTF.

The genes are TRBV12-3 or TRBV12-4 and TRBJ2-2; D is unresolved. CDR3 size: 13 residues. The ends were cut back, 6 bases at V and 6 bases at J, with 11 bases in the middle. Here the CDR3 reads CASSVVRAGELFF. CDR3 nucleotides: TGTGCCAGCAGCGTTGTAAGAGCCGGGGAGCTGTTTTTT.

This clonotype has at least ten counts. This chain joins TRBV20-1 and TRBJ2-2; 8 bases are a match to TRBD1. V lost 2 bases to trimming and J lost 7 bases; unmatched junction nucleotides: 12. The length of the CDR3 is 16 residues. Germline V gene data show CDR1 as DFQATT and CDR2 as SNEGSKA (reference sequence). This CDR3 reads CSARRGQGAFVGELFF. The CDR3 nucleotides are TGCAGTGCTAGACGGGGGCAGGGGGCGTTTGTCGGGGAGCTGTTTTTT.

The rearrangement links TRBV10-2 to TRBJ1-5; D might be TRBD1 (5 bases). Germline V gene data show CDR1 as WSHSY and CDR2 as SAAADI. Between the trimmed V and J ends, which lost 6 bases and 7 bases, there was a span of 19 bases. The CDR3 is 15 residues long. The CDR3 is CASSQDGQGGQPQHF. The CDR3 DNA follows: TGCGCCAGCAGCCAAGATGGGCAGGGTGGGCAGCCCCAGCATTTT.

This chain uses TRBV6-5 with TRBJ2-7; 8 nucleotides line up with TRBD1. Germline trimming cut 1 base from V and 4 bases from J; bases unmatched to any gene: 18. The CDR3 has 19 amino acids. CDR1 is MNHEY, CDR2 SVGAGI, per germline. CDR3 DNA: TGTGCCAGCAGTTACTTAGGGGACGTAAACAGGGGGATCGGATACGAGCAGTACTTC. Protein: CASSYLGDVNRGIGYEQYF.

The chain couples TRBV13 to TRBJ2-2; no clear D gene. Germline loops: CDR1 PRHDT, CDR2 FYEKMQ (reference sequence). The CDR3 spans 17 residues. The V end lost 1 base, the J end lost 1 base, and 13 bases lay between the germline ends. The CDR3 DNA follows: TGTGCCAGCAGCTTAGTTGGGTTAGAGGAGAACACCGGGGAGCTGTTTTTT. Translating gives CASSLVGLEENTGELFF.

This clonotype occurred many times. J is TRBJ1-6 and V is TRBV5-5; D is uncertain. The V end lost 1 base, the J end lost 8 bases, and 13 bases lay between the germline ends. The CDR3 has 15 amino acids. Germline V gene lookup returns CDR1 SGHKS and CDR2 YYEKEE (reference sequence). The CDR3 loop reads CASSLLPLGDSPLHF. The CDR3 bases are TGTGCCAGCAGCTTGCTCCCCCTTGGAGATTCACCCCTCCACTTT.

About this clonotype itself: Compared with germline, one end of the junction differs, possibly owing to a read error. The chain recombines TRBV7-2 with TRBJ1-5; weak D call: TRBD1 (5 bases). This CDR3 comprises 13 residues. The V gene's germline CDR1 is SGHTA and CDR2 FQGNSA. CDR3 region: CDSSLGGTQPQHF. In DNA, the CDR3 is TGTGACAGCAGCTTAGGAGGGACTCAGCCCCAGCATTTT.

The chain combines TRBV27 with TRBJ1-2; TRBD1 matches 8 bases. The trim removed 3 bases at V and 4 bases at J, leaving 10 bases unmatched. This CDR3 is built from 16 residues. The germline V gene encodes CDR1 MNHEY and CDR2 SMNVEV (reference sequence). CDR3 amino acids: CASSFVPGQAPYGYTF. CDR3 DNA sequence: TGTGCCAGCAGTTTCGTCCCGGGACAGGCTCCCTATGGCTACACCTTC.

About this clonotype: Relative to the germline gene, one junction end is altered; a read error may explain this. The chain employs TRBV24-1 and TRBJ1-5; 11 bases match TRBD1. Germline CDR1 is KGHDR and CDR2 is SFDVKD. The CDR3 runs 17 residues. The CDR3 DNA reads TGTGCCAGCAGTAGGGACAGGGGGTTAATGGGCAATCAGCCCCAGCATTTT. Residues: CASSRDRGLMGNQPQHF.

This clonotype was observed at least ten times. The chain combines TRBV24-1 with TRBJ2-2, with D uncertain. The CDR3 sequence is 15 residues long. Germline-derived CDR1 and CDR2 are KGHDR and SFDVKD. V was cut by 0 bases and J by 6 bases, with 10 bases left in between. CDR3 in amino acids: CATSDLPASSGELFF. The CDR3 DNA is TGTGCCACCAGTGATTTGCCAGCCTCATCCGGGGAGCTGTTTTTT.

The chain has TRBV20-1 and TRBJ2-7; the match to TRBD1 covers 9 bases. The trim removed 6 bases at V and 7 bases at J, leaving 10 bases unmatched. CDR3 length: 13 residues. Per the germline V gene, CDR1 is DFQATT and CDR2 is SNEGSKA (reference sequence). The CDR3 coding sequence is TGCAGTGCAGCACAGGGGGCGCTGGGGGAGCAGTACTTC. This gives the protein CSAAQGALGEQYF.

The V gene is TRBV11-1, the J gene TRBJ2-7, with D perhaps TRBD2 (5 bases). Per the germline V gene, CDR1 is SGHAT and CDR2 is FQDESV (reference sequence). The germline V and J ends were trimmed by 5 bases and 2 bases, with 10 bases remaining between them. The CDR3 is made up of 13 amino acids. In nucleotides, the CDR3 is TGTGCCAGCAGCGTCGGGATCACCTACGAGCAGTACTTC. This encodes CASSVGITYEQYF.

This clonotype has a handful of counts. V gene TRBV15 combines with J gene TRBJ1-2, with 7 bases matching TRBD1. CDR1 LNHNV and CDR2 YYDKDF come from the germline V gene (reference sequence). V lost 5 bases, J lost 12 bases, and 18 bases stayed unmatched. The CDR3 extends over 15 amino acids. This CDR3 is CATSSRPGTEGGHTF. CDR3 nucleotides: TGTGCCACCAGCTCCCGACCCGGGACAGAGGGCGGCCACACCTTC.

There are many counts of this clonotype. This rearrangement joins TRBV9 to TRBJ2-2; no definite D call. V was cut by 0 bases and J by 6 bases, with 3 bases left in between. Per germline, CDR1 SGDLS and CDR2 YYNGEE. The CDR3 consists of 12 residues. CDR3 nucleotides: TGTGCCAGCAGCGTAGTTCCCGGGGAGCTGTTTTTT. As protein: CASSVVPGELFF.

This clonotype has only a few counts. CDR3 region: CSVVGGQGHGNTIYF. The CDR3 DNA sequence: TGCAGCGTTGTGGGGGGACAGGGTCACGGAAACACCATATATTTT. The chain has TRBV29-1 and TRBJ1-3; 9 nucleotides align to TRBD1. V lost 4 bases to trimming and J lost 4 bases; unmatched junction nucleotides: 8. The CDR3 is made up of 15 amino acids. Germline assignment: CDR1 SQVTM and CDR2 ANQGSEA.

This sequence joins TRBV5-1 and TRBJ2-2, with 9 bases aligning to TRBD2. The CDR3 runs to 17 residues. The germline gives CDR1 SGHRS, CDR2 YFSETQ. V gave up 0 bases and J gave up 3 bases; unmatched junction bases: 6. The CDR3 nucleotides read TGCGCCAGCAGCTTGGTTAGCGGGAGTTCGTACACCGGGGAGCTGTTTTTT. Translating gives CASSLVSGSSYTGELFF.

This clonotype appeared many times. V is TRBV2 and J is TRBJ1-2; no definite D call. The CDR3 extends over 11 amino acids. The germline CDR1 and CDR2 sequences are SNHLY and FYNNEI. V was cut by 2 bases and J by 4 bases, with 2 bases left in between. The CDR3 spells CASSELYGYTF. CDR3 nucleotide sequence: TGTGCCAGCAGTGAACTCTATGGCTACACCTTC.

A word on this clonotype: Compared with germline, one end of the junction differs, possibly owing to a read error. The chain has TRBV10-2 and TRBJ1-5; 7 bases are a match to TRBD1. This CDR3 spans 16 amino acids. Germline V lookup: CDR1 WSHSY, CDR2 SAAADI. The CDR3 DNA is TGTGCCAGCAAAAACGGACAGGAGGGGTACAATCAGCCCCAGCATTTT. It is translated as CASKNGQEGYNQPQHF.

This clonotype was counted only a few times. The CDR3 bases are TGTGCCACCAGTGGCCGGGACCCCCAAGAGACCCAGTACTTC. This encodes CATSGRDPQETQYF. The chain is built from TRBV24-1 and TRBJ2-5; either TRBD1 or TRBD2 may supply D (5 bases each). Looked up from germline, CDR1 is KGHDR and CDR2 is SFDVKD. The CDR3 is 14 amino acids. V dropped 5 bases and J dropped 1 base, with 10 bases sitting between them.

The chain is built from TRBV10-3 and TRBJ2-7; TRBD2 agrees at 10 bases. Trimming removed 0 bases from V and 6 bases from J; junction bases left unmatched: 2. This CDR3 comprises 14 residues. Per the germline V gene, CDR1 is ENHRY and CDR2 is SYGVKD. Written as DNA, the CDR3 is TGTGCCATCAGTGAGTCCAGCGGGAGGGGCGAGCAGTACTTC. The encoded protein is CAISESSGRGEQYF.